This TCR beta chain was observed in a study of OX40 agonist ivuxolimab in advanced cancers. About the research overall: Hepatocellular carcinoma, melanoma, renal cell or head and neck cancer affected the dose-escalation patients.

The CDR3 consists of 15 residues. V gave up 1 base and J gave up 6 bases, with 10 bases separating them. CDR1 is SEHNR, CDR2 FQNEAQ, per germline (reference sequence). Libraries were prepared by immunoSEQ multiplex PCR; TCRdb keeps only in-frame clonotypes and omits some of them. The sample shows 25,000 to 40,000 clones, roughly 79% of them seen only once. V gene TRBV7-9 combines with J gene TRBJ1-6; no firm D call. The sample was CD4+ or CD8+ T cells sorted from blood, taken in a trial of the OX40 agonist ivuxolimab. The clonotype comes from an adult with an advanced solid tumor such as melanoma, head and neck, liver or kidney cancer. CDR3: CASSLVGNSNSPLHF. DNA for the CDR3: TGTGCCAGCAGCTTAGTAGGCAACAGTAATTCACCCCTCCACTTT.